The 10 T cell receptor beta chains below were found in one sample sequenced in a study of blood T cell repertoires in COVID-19. Measured with immunoSEQ multiplex PCR; TCRdb has only the in-frame clones, and not every one. The sample includes 250,000 to 300,000 clones, about 91% of them seen just once. Sequencing was carried out using peripheral blood. The source is a woman in her 30s who had recovered from COVID-19.

The V gene is TRBV25-1, the J gene TRBJ1-2; 7 bases agree with TRBD1. The V gene end was trimmed by 4 bases and the J gene end by 4 bases; junction bases not matched to a gene: 6. CDR1 is MGHDK, CDR2 SYGVNS, per germline. CDR3 length: 14 amino acids. The CDR3 nucleotides read TGTGCCAGCAGTGGACAGGGTGGGTCCTATGGCTACACCTTC. It translates to CASSGQGGSYGYTF.

This rearrangement joins TRBV4-1 to TRBJ2-1; unclear D gene. The CDR3 contains 13 residues. The V gene's germline CDR1 is MGHRA and CDR2 YSYEKL. Trimming pared 4 bases from V and 9 bases from J, leaving 13 bases between. CDR3 in DNA: TGCGCCAGCAGCCTGGAGATCGGTGGTGAGCAGTTCTTC. Translation: CASSLEIGGEQFF.

The V call is TRBV18, the J call TRBJ1-1; D is undetermined. Trimming stripped 2 bases from V and 2 bases from J, with 6 bases between. The CDR3 runs to 13 residues. From germline, CDR1 is KGHSH and CDR2 LQKENI. DNA of the CDR3: TGTGCCAGCTCACCATTAACTAACACTGAAGCTTTCTTT. It encodes CASSPLTNTEAFF.

The rearrangement joins TRBV2 to TRBJ2-1; 7 nucleotides line up with TRBD1. Germline loops: CDR1 SNHLY, CDR2 FYNNEI. V shed 7 bases, J shed 3 bases, and the junction held 3 bases outside the gene matches. This CDR3 is 13 amino acids long. In DNA, the CDR3 is TGTGCCAGCAAAGACAGGGTCTACAATGAGCAGTTCTTC. Translated: CASKDRVYNEQFF.

The chain has TRBV19 and TRBJ2-3; tentatively, D is TRBD1 (5 bases). The germline V and J ends were trimmed by 5 bases and 6 bases, with 12 bases remaining between them. Per the germline V gene, CDR1 is LNHDA and CDR2 is SQIVND (reference sequence). This CDR3 has 13 amino acids. The CDR3 loop is CASSVRAGDTQYF. The CDR3 DNA follows: TGTGCCAGTAGTGTCAGGGCCGGGGATACGCAGTATTTT.

This rearrangement joins TRBV7-9 to TRBJ1-2, with D possibly being TRBD1 (5 bases). The V gene's germline CDR1 is SEHNR and CDR2 FQNEAQ (reference sequence). This CDR3 spans 14 amino acids. The V gene lost 0 bases and the J gene lost 2 bases, with 7 bases spanning the gap. As DNA, the CDR3 is TGTGCCAGCAGCTTAGCGCGGGGGAACTATGGCTACACCTTC. Residues: CASSLARGNYGYTF.

This clone turned up a few times. In the same sample, other DNA sequences code for this CDR3. The V and J genes are TRBV27 and TRBJ2-2, with TRBD2 as a possible D gene (5 bases). Between the trimmed V and J ends, which lost 6 bases and 1 base, there was a span of 12 bases. Germline V gives CDR1 MNHEY, CDR2 SMNVEV (reference sequence). The CDR3 contains 15 residues. CDR3 nucleotide sequence: TGTGCCAGCAGCCCCATCGGAGGGAACACCGGGGAGCTGTTTTTT. It codes for CASSPIGGNTGELFF.

V gene TRBV28 combines with J gene TRBJ2-2; D remains unclear. Trimming shortened V by 3 bases and J by 4 bases, and 9 bases separated the two germline ends. From germline, CDR1 is MDHEN and CDR2 SYDVKM. The CDR3 is made up of 14 amino acids. CDR3 protein: CASSFAPITGELFF. CDR3 bases: TGTGCCAGCAGTTTTGCCCCTATCACCGGGGAGCTGTTTTTT.

The rearrangement uses TRBV5-1 and TRBJ1-3; D may be TRBD1 (5 bases). The CDR3 length is 17 residues. Trimming cost V 5 bases and J 0 bases, with 18 bases left between them. The germline gives CDR1 SGHRS, CDR2 YFSETQ. The CDR3 here is CASSLGGRTYSGNTIYF. CDR3 bases: TGCGCCAGCAGTCTGGGGGGGAGAACGTACTCTGGAAACACCATATATTTT. Drawing the rest from reference TRBV5-1 and TRBJ1-3, the complete variable domain is KAGVTQTPRYLIKTRGQQVTLSCSPISGHRSVSWYQQTPGQGLQFLFEYFSETQRNKGNFPGRFSGRQFSNSRSEMNVSTLELGDSALYLCASSLGGRTYSGNTIYFGEGSWLTVV.

The chain couples TRBV6-2 or TRBV6-3 to TRBJ2-7, with 7 bases matching TRBD1. The CDR3 contains 15 residues. V lost 2 bases and J lost 3; bases outside the gene matches: 7. Germline loops: CDR1 MNHEY, CDR2 SVGEGT. CDR3 nucleotide sequence: TGTGCCAGCAGTTACCCGACAGGGATAATCTACGAGCAGTACTTC. This sequence encodes CASSYPTGIIYEQYF.